Listed here are 18 T cell receptor beta chains from one sample, sequenced in a study of identical twins. TCRdb processed the 5' RACE reads anew with MiXCR; each CDR3 protein has one entry. The sample lists 200,000 to 300,000 distinct CDR3 sequences, 10% to 13% occurring once. Sequenced sample: memory T cells sorted from blood. Source of these receptors: a man in his fifties in good health.

Details on this clonotype: A read error may explain this, as a much larger clone is one base away. The chain carries TRBV4-2 and TRBJ1-1; a weak D match, TRBD1 (6 bases). Germline CDR1 and CDR2: LGHNA and YNFKEQ. CDR3 length: 15 amino acids. This CDR3 is CACSQMDSPDTEAFF. CDR3 nucleotides: TGTGCCTGCAGCCAAATGGACAGCCCAGACACTGAAGCTTTCTTT.

This clonotype was counted only a few times. This chain connects TRBV7-8 to TRBJ2-7; D is unclear. Looked up from germline, CDR1 is SGHVS and CDR2 is FQNEAQ. The ends were cut back, 0 bases at V and 0 bases at J, with 6 bases in the middle. CDR3 length: 14 residues. This CDR3 is CASSLALSSYEQYF. For the CDR3, the DNA is TGTGCCAGCAGCTTAGCTCTGAGCTCCTACGAGCAGTACTTC.

This clonotype showed up just once. The rearrangement links TRBV5-5 to TRBJ2-1; D is possibly TRBD1 (6 bases). The germline gives CDR1 SGHKS, CDR2 YYEKEE (reference sequence). The CDR3 loop spans 17 amino acids. With 2 bases removed from V and 3 bases from J, the gap between germline ends came to 18 bases. The CDR3 DNA follows: TGTGCCAGCAGCTTCGTGATCGACAGGATATACTACAATGAGCAGTTCTTC. Encoded protein: CASSFVIDRIYYNEQFF.

The table lists this clonotype with a few counts. The CDR3 nucleotides are TGTGCCTGGAGTGTAAGCTTAAACAATGAGCAGTTCTTC. Translation gives CAWSVSLNNEQFF. The genes are TRBV30 and TRBJ2-1, with D unclear. V gave up 0 bases and J gave up 5 bases, with 8 bases separating them. CDR1 and CDR2 from the germline V gene are GTSNPN and SVGIG (reference sequence). The CDR3 covers 13 residues.

This clonotype appeared many times. The chain couples TRBV27 to TRBJ2-3; TRBD2 aligns across 12 bases. Trimming at V came to 6 bases and at J to 3 bases, leaving 7 bases not matched to a gene. CDR3 length: 16 amino acids. From germline, CDR1 is MNHEY and CDR2 SMNVEV (reference sequence). CDR3: CASRKTSGRRTDTQYF. For the CDR3, the DNA is TGTGCCAGCAGGAAGACTAGCGGGAGACGTACAGATACGCAGTATTTT.

This clonotype was detected ten times or more. V is TRBV12-3 or TRBV12-4 and J is TRBJ1-2, with 7 bases matching TRBD1. J gave up 5 bases and V 1 base, and 1 base lay outside the gene matches. The CDR3 has 13 residues. The CDR3 spells CASSLGQGYGYTF. The CDR3 DNA follows: TGTGCCAGCAGTTTAGGACAGGGATATGGCTACACCTTC.

The chain joins TRBV2 to TRBJ2-7; 9 bases line up with TRBD2. The CDR3 has 15 amino acids. The J segment lost 0 bases and the V segment lost 3 bases, leaving 3 bases of the junction unmatched. The germline CDR1 and CDR2 sequences are SNHLY and FYNNEI. CDR3 protein: CASSEASGTSYEQYF. The CDR3, as DNA: TGTGCCAGCAGTGAGGCTAGCGGGACCTCCTACGAGCAGTACTTC.

At least ten counts were recorded for this clonotype. The CDR3 nucleotides read TGCAGTGCTACTCTCTGGGGGGTGATCAACTATGGCTACACCTTC. Its protein product is CSATLWGVINYGYTF. This chain uses TRBV20-1 with TRBJ1-2; a possible D gene is TRBD1 (5 bases). V was pared by 4 bases and J by 2 bases, with 17 bases between. The CDR3 totals 15 residues. Looked up from germline, CDR1 is DFQATT and CDR2 is SNEGSKA (reference sequence).

The chain employs TRBV18 and TRBJ2-3; 14 bases agree with TRBD2. The J segment lost 5 bases and the V segment lost 4 bases, leaving 2 bases of the junction unmatched. Germline CDR1 KGHSH, CDR2 LQKENI. This CDR3 has 15 amino acids. CDR3 protein: CASSRTSGGRDTQYF. CDR3 coding DNA: TGTGCCAGCTCACGGACTAGCGGGGGGCGAGATACGCAGTATTTT.

This clonotype was seen repeatedly, ten times or more. The chain is built from TRBV20-1 and TRBJ1-2; tentatively, D is TRBD1 (6 bases). V was cut by 6 bases and J by 4 bases, with 12 bases left in between. There are 12 residues in the CDR3. The germline V gene encodes CDR1 DFQATT and CDR2 SNEGSKA (reference sequence). CDR3 amino acids: CSAPPTGYGYTF. The CDR3 coding sequence is TGCAGTGCCCCACCGACAGGCTATGGCTACACCTTC.

The table lists this clonotype with many counts. The V and J genes are TRBV5-6 and TRBJ1-2, with D maybe TRBD1 (5 bases). Between the trimmed V and J ends, which lost 4 bases and 3 bases, there was a span of 16 bases. Germline assignment: CDR1 SGHDT and CDR2 YYEEEE. The CDR3 has 15 residues. The CDR3 loop is CASSRGQGRDYGYTF. CDR3 DNA: TGTGCCAGCAGCCGAGGGCAGGGACGGGACTATGGCTACACCTTC.

This clonotype was observed a few times. The chain joins TRBV3-1 to TRBJ2-5; TRBD2 matches 8 bases. The germline CDR1 and CDR2 sequences are LGHDT and YNNKEL (reference sequence). J was trimmed by 0 bases and V by 3 bases; bases with no gene match: 9. This CDR3 is built from 17 residues. The CDR3 protein is CASSHGLTSGYQETQYF. CDR3 coding DNA: TGTGCCAGCAGCCACGGTCTTACTAGCGGATACCAAGAGACCCAGTACTTC.

The gene calls are TRBV7-3 and TRBJ2-5; 7 bases match TRBD2. CDR1 SGHTA and CDR2 FQGTGA come from the germline V gene. This CDR3 contains 16 residues. Losses at the gene ends were 1 base for V and 4 bases for J; bases not matched to a gene: 9. CDR3 sequence: CASSLSTGGPVETQYF. CDR3 DNA: TGTGCCAGCAGCTTAAGTACGGGAGGTCCGGTAGAGACCCAGTACTTC.

This clonotype was found many times. The gene calls are TRBV5-6 and TRBJ1-6; no clear D gene. Trimming removed 0 bases from V and 12 bases from J, with 4 bases in between. CDR1 is SGHDT, CDR2 YYEEEE, per germline. The CDR3 has 11 amino acids. In DNA form, the CDR3 reads TGTGCCAGCAGCTTGGGTGGACCCCTCCACTTT. Translation: CASSLGGPLHF.

This clonotype came up many times. V usage is TRBV5-8 and J usage is TRBJ2-5, with a weak D call TRBD2 (5 bases). The CDR3 consists of 14 residues. Germline CDR1 is SGHTS and CDR2 is YDEGEE. V lost 2 bases and J 7 bases, leaving 15 bases between the germline ends. In nucleotides, the CDR3 is TGTGCCAGCAGCTTTGGGCTAGGCGGAGGGACCCAGTACTTC. Protein: CASSFGLGGGTQYF.

The chain links TRBV6-5 to TRBJ1-5, with 9 bases identical to TRBD1. The germline V gene has CDR1 MNHEY and CDR2 SVGAGI. This CDR3 comprises 16 residues. V lost 2 bases to trimming and J lost 6 bases; unmatched junction nucleotides: 8. The CDR3: CASSYTGTGRTQPQHF. CDR3 sequence (DNA): TGTGCCAGCAGTTACACCGGGACAGGGAGAACTCAGCCCCAGCATTTT.

V gene TRBV25-1 combines with J gene TRBJ2-3, with 8 bases that match TRBD1. The ends lost 4 bases at V and 0 bases at J; junction bases unmatched: 3. The CDR3 is 15 amino acids. In germline, CDR1 is MGHDK, CDR2 SYGVNS. CDR3 region: CASSVQGASTDTQYF. CDR3 in DNA: TGTGCCAGCAGTGTCCAGGGGGCTAGCACAGATACGCAGTATTTT.

This clonotype was counted between two and nine times. The V call is TRBV12-3 or TRBV12-4, the J call TRBJ1-6, with 7 bases identical to TRBD1. The CDR3 has 15 residues. Trimming cost V 0 bases and J 10 bases; bases outside gene matches: 6. The CDR3 protein is CASSLAAGGRSPLHF. DNA of the CDR3: TGTGCCAGCAGTTTAGCGGCAGGGGGACGCTCACCCCTCCACTTT.